This T cell receptor beta chain was observed in a study of response to subunit inactivated influenza vaccine. Points from the study as a whole: Only a handful of new T cells, the authors suggested, are recruited with each seasonal influenza vaccination.

Ten or more counts support this clonotype. Its target is unknown. Trimming cost V 4 bases and J 0 bases; bases outside gene matches: 4. Germline lookup yields CDR1 MDHEN and CDR2 SYDVKM. This CDR3 has 15 amino acids. MiXCR was run by TCRdb on the RT-PCR reads, yielding one entry per CDR3 protein. The sample contains around 160,000 distinct CDR3 sequences, approximately 11% of which appear only once. The material was non-naive T cells sorted from PBMCs, obtained about 40 days after vaccination. The sequence was obtained from a man aged 45-65 years who received an inactivated influenza vaccine. This chain links TRBV28 with TRBJ2-3; 7 bases are a match to TRBD2. The CDR3 coding sequence is TGTGCCAGCAGTTCGGGAGGCCTTAGCACAGATACGCAGTATTTT. This encodes CASSSGGLSTDTQYF.